These 15 T cell receptor beta chains were sequenced from one sample in a study of identical twins. TCRdb passed the 5' RACE reads through MiXCR, listing each CDR3 protein once. Altogether 1.5 million to 2 million distinct CDR3 sequences are present, around a third being singletons, with the ten largest covering 0.27%. Specimen: cord blood. These receptors were obtained from a newborn girl in good health.

This clonotype has more than one count but fewer than ten. The chain has TRBV20-1 and TRBJ2-1, with 8 bases aligning to TRBD2. This CDR3 has 15 residues. V lost 3 bases and J lost 0; bases outside the gene matches: 4. Germline CDR1 and CDR2: DFQATT and SNEGSKA (reference sequence). CDR3 sequence (DNA): TGCAGTGCTAGGGTGCGGGAGGCCTCCTACAATGAGCAGTTCTTC. Protein: CSARVREASYNEQFF.

The rearrangement uses TRBV7-9 and TRBJ2-3; 7 bases map to TRBD2. This CDR3 is built from 16 residues. Germline assignment: CDR1 SEHNR and CDR2 FQNEAQ (reference sequence). V lost 5 bases to trimming and J lost 4 bases; unmatched junction nucleotides: 12. The chain's CDR3 is CASSDGLVGVADTQYF. CDR3 sequence (DNA): TGTGCCAGCAGCGACGGACTAGTGGGGGTTGCAGATACGCAGTATTTT. Using reference TRBV7-9 and TRBJ2-3 for the parts outside the CDR3, the full variable domain is DTGVSQNPRHKITKRGQNVTFRCDPISEHNRLYWYRQTLGQGPEFLTYFQNEAQLEKSRLLSDRFSAERPKGSFSTLEIQRTEQGDSAMYLCASSDGLVGVADTQYFGPGTRLTVL.

The V gene is TRBV7-2, the J gene TRBJ1-5, with 7 bases identical to TRBD1. Germline V lookup: CDR1 SGHTA, CDR2 FQGNSA. The V segment lost 3 bases and the J segment 4 bases; nucleotides outside the gene matches: 6. The length of the CDR3 is 15 residues. The CDR3 region has the DNA TGTGCCAGCAGCTTCGACAGGGCCCTAAATCAGCCCCAGCATTTT. This encodes CASSFDRALNQPQHF. Looking up the rest from reference TRBV7-2 and TRBJ1-5 gives the full variable domain: GAGVSQSPSNKVTEKGKDVELRCDPISGHTALYWYRQSLGQGLEFLIYFQGNSAPDKSGLPSDRFSAERTGGSVSTLTIQRTQQEDSAVYLCASSFDRALNQPQHFGDGTRLSIL.

In its sample, this clonotype was seen a few times. In DNA form, the CDR3 reads TGCAGTGCTACTAGCGTTAGCTCCTACAATGAGCAGTTCTTC. Translating it yields CSATSVSSYNEQFF. The genes are TRBV20-1 and TRBJ2-1; possibly TRBD2 for D (6 bases). This CDR3 has 14 residues. The germline V gene encodes CDR1 DFQATT and CDR2 SNEGSKA (reference sequence). With 4 bases removed from V and 0 bases from J, the gap between germline ends came to 10 bases.

This clonotype was seen more than once but under ten times. This chain connects TRBV29-1 to TRBJ2-7; 9 bases align to TRBD1. V was pared by 0 bases and J by 0 bases, with 3 bases of the junction left unmatched. Germline V gene data show CDR1 as SQVTM and CDR2 as ANQGSEA. The CDR3 covers 15 residues. CDR3 DNA sequence: TGCAGCGTTGAAGACACAGGGGGCAGCTCCTACGAGCAGTACTTC. Translating gives CSVEDTGGSSYEQYF.

The chain is built from TRBV15 and TRBJ2-1; TRBD2 matches 12 bases. The CDR3 runs to 19 residues. Trimming removed 6 bases from V and 0 bases from J; junction bases left unmatched: 12. Per the germline V gene, CDR1 is LNHNV and CDR2 is YYDKDF (reference sequence). Here the CDR3 DNA reads TGTGCCACCAGTAGTCTAGCGGGGGGGAGGAGGAGCTCCTACAATGAGCAGTTCTTC. Translation gives CATSSLAGGRRSSYNEQFF.

This clonotype was recorded a few times. The rearrangement links TRBV27 to TRBJ2-3; 8 nucleotides align to TRBD2. After removal of 8 bases from V and 4 bases from J, the junction contained 8 bases not matched to a gene. The CDR3 extends over 14 amino acids. From germline, CDR1 is MNHEY and CDR2 SMNVEV (reference sequence). The CDR3 coding sequence is TGTGCCAGCCGTATCGGGGGGGCCGCAGATACGCAGTATTTT. This encodes CASRIGGAADTQYF.

Ten or more counts support this clonotype. The rearrangement uses TRBV28 and TRBJ1-4; no firm D call. Germline CDR1 reads MDHEN; CDR2 reads SYDVKM. V was pared by 2 bases and J by 6 bases, with 7 bases between. The CDR3 is made up of 13 amino acids. This chain's CDR3 is CASSLGGYEKLFF. The CDR3 DNA sequence: TGTGCCAGCAGTTTAGGAGGATATGAAAAACTGTTTTTT.

This clonotype has only a few counts. The genes are TRBV5-1 and TRBJ2-5; D is possibly TRBD1 (5 bases). The V end was cut by 0 bases, the J end by 5 bases, with 17 bases between. Germline lookup yields CDR1 SGHRS and CDR2 YFSETQ. This CDR3 region has 16 residues. The CDR3 region has the DNA TGCGCCAGCAGCTTGGGTTTTGCACAGGAAGGGGAGACCCAGTACTTC. Protein product: CASSLGFAQEGETQYF.

The chain joins TRBV5-5 to TRBJ1-1; 8 bases align to TRBD1. In germline, CDR1 is SGHKS, CDR2 YYEKEE (reference sequence). V dropped 4 bases and J dropped 6; count of bases not matched to a gene: 8. CDR3 length: 14 residues. CDR3 DNA sequence: TGTGCCAGCAGCCGAGACAGGGGCTGGCCTGAAGCTTTCTTT. Translation: CASSRDRGWPEAFF. The full variable domain, in which reference TRBV5-5 and TRBJ1-1 provide the parts outside the CDR3, is DAGVTQSPTHLIKTRGQQVTLRCSPISGHKSVSWYQQVLGQGPQFIFQYYEKEERGRGNFPDRFSARQFPNYSSELNVNALLLGDSALYLCASSRDRGWPEAFFGQGTRLTVV.

As regards this clonotype: This may stem from a read error, because a much larger clone lies one nucleotide away. J is TRBJ2-7 and V is TRBV29-1; either TRBD1 or TRBD2 may fit D (6 bases each). Trimming cost V 7 bases and J 1 base, with 14 bases left between them. The CDR3 consists of 13 residues. Per germline, CDR1 SQVTM and CDR2 ANQGSEA. The CDR3 DNA reads as TGCAGCGGTAGGGGGGCAGGGTCCTACGAGCAGTACTTC. Its protein is CSGRGAGSYEQYF.

Only a few counts were recorded for this clonotype. The DNA of the CDR3 is TGTGCCAGCAGCTTAGCCCCTTTCTCTGGGGCCAACGTCCTGACTTTC. Protein sequence: CASSLAPFSGANVLTF. This chain joins TRBV7-9 and TRBJ2-6; D remains ambiguous. CDR1 and CDR2 (germline): SEHNR, FQNEAQ (reference sequence). CDR3 length: 16 residues. Between the trimmed V and J ends, which lost 0 bases and 0 bases, there was a span of 6 bases.

Concerning this clonotype itself: The final CDR3 position lacks the conserved phenylalanine or tryptophan, pointing to a likely read error. V gene TRBV7-9 combines with J gene TRBJ2-1; D not resolved. V was cut by 3 bases and J by 3 bases, with 9 bases left in between. Germline loops: CDR1 SEHNR, CDR2 FQNEAQ (reference sequence). CDR3 length: 14 amino acids. The CDR3 nucleotides read TGTGCCAGCAGCTTGGAGAACGTCTACAATGAGCAGTTCCTC. This codes for CASSLENVYNEQFL.

The V gene is TRBV20-1, the J gene TRBJ2-6; D remains ambiguous. The CDR3 runs 14 residues. Trimming stripped 0 bases from V and 0 bases from J, with 3 bases between. In germline, CDR1 is DFQATT, CDR2 SNEGSKA (reference sequence). The CDR3 DNA follows: TGCAGTGCTAGAGATCACTCTGGGGCCAACGTCCTGACTTTC. Translated: CSARDHSGANVLTF.

CDR3 sequence reads: CASRANYNEQFF. CDR3 nucleotide sequence: TGTGCCAGCCGGGCCAACTACAATGAGCAGTTCTTC. The chain is built from TRBV7-9 and TRBJ2-1; unclear D gene. The germline gives CDR1 SEHNR, CDR2 FQNEAQ (reference sequence). This CDR3 has 12 residues. V lost 8 bases and J lost 3, with 8 bases in between. The complete variable domain, with remaining parts taken from reference TRBV7-9 and TRBJ2-1, reads DTGVSQNPRHKITKRGQNVTFRCDPISEHNRLYWYRQTLGQGPEFLTYFQNEAQLEKSRLLSDRFSAERPKGSFSTLEIQRTEQGDSAMYLCASRANYNEQFFGPGTRLTVL.